The 14 T cell receptor beta chains below were found in one sample sequenced in a study of T cell responses to AZD1222 COVID-19 vaccine. Only in-frame clones appear in the TCRdb table, and some are missing; sequencing was by immunoSEQ multiplex PCR. This table has around 160,000 clones, 82% appearing once. This specimen consisted of peripheral blood, obtained on day 0 of MenACWY control vaccination. The origin of the receptors is an adult in good health.

The gene calls are TRBV19 and TRBJ1-1; D is ambiguous. The CDR3 contains 11 residues. CDR1 is LNHDA and CDR2 is SQIVND in the germline V gene (reference sequence). Trimming took 7 bases from V and 7 from J, leaving 10 bases between them. In DNA form, the CDR3 reads TGTGCCAGTAAGTTATACAATGAAGCTTTCTTT. Encoded protein: CASKLYNEAFF.

The rearrangement uses TRBV7-9 and TRBJ2-5; TRBD1 matches at 9 bases. CDR3 length: 15 residues. V trimming: 5 bases; J trimming: 5 bases; junction bases outside the gene matches: 9. Germline V CDR1 and CDR2: SEHNR, FQNEAQ (reference sequence). CDR3 sequence (DNA): TGTGCCAGCAGCGGAGGGACAGGGCGACGGGAGACCCAGTACTTC. Translating it yields CASSGGTGRRETQYF.

In nucleotides, the CDR3 is TGTGCCACCAGCAGAGTGTCGGGGGCCGGGGAGCTGTTTTTT. Residues: CATSRVSGAGELFF. The chain links TRBV15 to TRBJ2-2, with a weak D call TRBD2 (6 bases). Deletions cut 1 base from V and 6 bases from J, with 9 bases between. CDR3 length equals 14 residues. Germline V lookup: CDR1 LNHNV, CDR2 YYDKDF (reference sequence).

This clone was counted between two and nine times. The chain has TRBV5-4 and TRBJ2-7, with D possibly TRBD2 on 6 matching bases. Trimming took off 3 bases at V and 0 bases at J, with 13 bases between the two ends. CDR1 is SGHNT, CDR2 YYREEE, per germline (reference sequence). The length of the CDR3 is 15 residues. The CDR3 loop reads CASSSAGPSSYEQYF. For the CDR3, the DNA is TGTGCCAGCAGCTCAGCGGGTCCGAGCTCCTACGAGCAGTACTTC. Combining the CDR3 with reference TRBV5-4 and TRBJ2-7 gives the whole variable domain ETGVTQSPTHLIKTRGQQVTLRCSSQSGHNTVSWYQQALGQGPQFIFQYYREEENGRGNFPPRFSGLQFPNYSSELNVNALELDDSALYLCASSSAGPSSYEQYFGPGTRLTVT.

The table lists this clone with a few counts. The chain couples TRBV7-2 to TRBJ2-6, with a tentative D call TRBD1 (6 bases). The CDR3 extends over 17 amino acids. The germline V gene encodes CDR1 SGHTA and CDR2 FQGNSA. Trimming took off 4 bases at V and 4 bases at J, with 17 bases between the two ends. This CDR3 is CASSSGTTRGGANVLTF. CDR3 in DNA: TGTGCCAGCAGCTCCGGGACAACCCGCGGAGGGGCCAACGTCCTGACTTTC.

The V and J genes are TRBV7-9 and TRBJ1-6, with D perhaps TRBD1 (5 bases). The CDR3 spans 16 residues. Trimming stripped 3 bases from V and 6 bases from J, with 15 bases between. CDR1 and CDR2 from the germline V gene are SEHNR and FQNEAQ (reference sequence). CDR3 protein: CASSLTPRDGNSPLHF. DNA of the CDR3: TGTGCCAGCAGCTTGACTCCCCGGGACGGTAATTCACCCCTCCACTTT.

The chain combines TRBV14 with TRBJ2-7; 9 nucleotides align to TRBD1. Germline CDR1 and CDR2: SGHDN and FVKESK. The length of the CDR3 is 15 residues. V lost 2 bases, J lost 6 bases, and 8 bases stayed unmatched. The CDR3 DNA sequence: TGTGCCAGCAGCCAATCCCCGGGACAGGGCCTCGAGCAGTACTTC. Translating it yields CASSQSPGQGLEQYF.

The chain employs TRBV10-3 and TRBJ2-2; TRBD2 matches at 8 bases. V lost 8 bases and J lost 1; bases outside the gene matches: 9. Germline CDR1 and CDR2: ENHRY and SYGVKD. The CDR3 totals 16 residues. CDR3 in DNA: TGTGCCATCGGCGTCGGGGGGGACCAGAACACCGGGGAGCTGTTTTTT. Translating gives CAIGVGGDQNTGELFF.

The chain couples TRBV12-5 to TRBJ2-1; D possibly uses TRBD1 or TRBD2 (5 bases each). V was shortened by 4 bases and J by 8 bases, with 9 bases between the two germline ends. The CDR3 is made up of 12 amino acids. Germline CDR1 LGHNT, CDR2 FRNRAP. Here the CDR3 reads CASGWGFDEQFF. The CDR3 DNA follows: TGTGCTAGTGGTTGGGGGTTCGATGAGCAGTTCTTC.

The chain uses TRBV6-1 and TRBJ2-1, with D possibly being TRBD1 or TRBD2 (7 bases each). Deletions cut 1 base from V and 7 bases from J, with 20 bases between. CDR3 size: 17 residues. CDR1 is MNHNS and CDR2 is SASEGT in the germline V gene. The DNA for the CDR3 is TGTGCCAGCAGTGAAGAAGTTCTAGCCAGGGGGGGGAATGAGCAGTTCTTC. It specifies CASSEEVLARGGNEQFF.

V usage is TRBV5-1 and J usage is TRBJ1-4; 8 bases are shared with TRBD1. The ends lost 0 bases at V and 4 bases at J; junction bases unmatched: 5. Germline V gene lookup returns CDR1 SGHRS and CDR2 YFSETQ. The CDR3 spans 16 residues. The CDR3 DNA reads as TGCGCCAGCAGCTTGGCGAGGACAGGGTTTAATGAAAAACTGTTTTTT. It yields the protein CASSLARTGFNEKLFF. Filled out from reference TRBV5-1 and TRBJ1-4, the complete variable domain reads KAGVTQTPRYLIKTRGQQVTLSCSPISGHRSVSWYQQTPGQGLQFLFEYFSETQRNKGNFPGRFSGRQFSNSRSEMNVSTLELGDSALYLCASSLARTGFNEKLFFGSGTQLSVL.

This clone appeared once. This chain connects TRBV18 to TRBJ1-1; 7 nucleotides match TRBD1. Germline V CDR1 and CDR2: KGHSH, LQKENI. V was pared by 6 bases and J by 7 bases, with 5 bases of the junction left unmatched. The CDR3 is 12 amino acids. CDR3 sequence: CASSPGTDEAFF. CDR3 nucleotide sequence: TGTGCCAGCTCTCCAGGGACAGATGAAGCTTTCTTT.

This clone has a handful of counts. The V and J genes are TRBV11-2 and TRBJ1-1, with D possibly being TRBD1 (5 bases). Germline CDR1 SGHAT, CDR2 FQNNGV. This CDR3 is 16 amino acids long. Trimming cost V 6 bases and J 1 base, with 18 bases left between them. Written as DNA, the CDR3 is TGTGCCAGCAGAGTTGGTCGCGGGACCACGAACACTGAAGCTTTCTTT. Its protein is CASRVGRGTTNTEAFF. The variable domain in full, completed from reference TRBV11-2 and TRBJ1-1, reads EAGVAQSPRYKIIEKRQSVAFWCNPISGHATLYWYQQILGQGPKLLIQFQNNGVVDDSQLPKDRFSAERLKGVDSTLKIQPAKLEDSAVYLCASRVGRGTTNTEAFFGQGTRLTVV.

CDR3 in amino acids: CASSPSKGYNEQFF. DNA of the CDR3: TGTGCCAGCAGCCCGTCGAAGGGGTACAATGAGCAGTTCTTC. The chain uses TRBV28 and TRBJ2-1, with a weak D call TRBD1 (5 bases). Deletions cut 6 bases from V and 4 bases from J, with 13 bases between. Germline V lookup: CDR1 MDHEN, CDR2 SYDVKM. CDR3 length: 14 amino acids.